This TCR beta chain came from a study of CD8 T cells in Susac syndrome. On the study more broadly: Within the sequenced group of Susac syndrome patients, roughly 6 showed active disease and about 8 were in remission.

The CDR3 spans 15 residues. V was pared by 7 bases and J by 5 bases, with 11 bases of the junction left unmatched. Germline values: CDR1 SQVTM, CDR2 ANQGSEA. After extraction with the RNeasy kit, about 0.45 to 1 ug of the RNA was reverse transcribed using random hexamers. TCRdb itself ran the immunoSEQ multiplex PCR reads through MiXCR, one entry per CDR3 protein. The top ten clones hold 0.14% of a sample with more than 110,000 distinct CDR3 sequences, 85% to 95% of them seen once. The sequenced sample consisted of CD4+ T cells from PBMCs. This chain joins TRBV29-1 and TRBJ2-3; 11 positions match TRBD1. The receptor was derived from a human donor with Susac syndrome. CDR3 sequence reads: CSAGPRDRGEDTQYF. DNA for the CDR3: TGCAGCGCAGGCCCACGGGACAGGGGGGAAGATACGCAGTATTTT.